This TCR beta chain was sequenced for a study of identical twins. Whole-study findings and limits: The authors noted that invariant MAIT and iNKT cells could partly confound zero-insertion analyses. Reduced insertions were recorded for abundant cord blood beta clonotypes, with no such pattern in memory repertoires.

Trimming shortened V by 5 bases and J by 5 bases, and 14 bases separated the two germline ends. The germline CDR1 and CDR2 sequences are SGHRS and YFSETQ. There are 14 residues in the CDR3. As concerns this clonotype: Its antigen is unknown.

TCRdb re-called the 5' RACE reads with MiXCR, one entry per CDR3 protein. The sample lists some 900,000 distinct CDR3 sequences; over 9% were seen once. These same data were also listed under a study on yellow fever vaccine responses in identical twins.

The V and J genes are TRBV5-1 and TRBJ2-4; D may be TRBD2 (5 bases). Sequenced sample: PBMCs. This clonotype was sampled from a woman aged 18-35 years in good health. The CDR3 nucleotides read TGCGCCAGCAGTATCCCGCGGGCCCAAAACATTCAGTACTTC. Translating it yields CASSIPRAQNIQYF.